These T cell receptor beta chains were read from a single sample in a study of cytomegalovirus exposure and HLA in healthy donors. The protocol was immunoSEQ multiplex PCR, while the TCRdb copy is restricted to in-frame clones and leaves out a portion. The table has 150,000 to 200,000 clones, over 75% seen once. The source material was PBMCs. The receptors were sampled from a man aged 40-50 years in good health and CMV-seronegative. The CDR3 runs from the conserved cysteine through the conserved F or W. Each record gives: V gene, D gene, J gene, clone size, CDR3 protein, CDR3 DNA. D genes are given only for firm matches. Size is stated for part of the rows, as once, few or many counts, or as a class when the clone is expanded.

V gene: TRBV5-6
D gene: .
J gene: TRBJ2-1
clone size: .
CDR3 protein: CASSFRSTQGNEQFF
CDR3 DNA: TGTGCCAGCAGCTTTCGGTCGACGCAGGGGAATGAGCAGTTCTTC

V gene: TRBV7-3
D gene: .
J gene: TRBJ2-5
clone size: .
CDR3 protein: CASSPRYQETQYF
CDR3 DNA: TGTGCCAGCAGCCCTCGGTACCAAGAGACCCAGTACTTC

V gene: TRBV5-1
D gene: TRBD1
J gene: TRBJ2-7
clone size: .
CDR3 protein: CASRNGQGLGYEQYF
CDR3 DNA: TGCGCCAGCAGAAACGGACAGGGCCTCGGCTACGAGCAGTACTTC

V gene: TRBV19
D gene: .
J gene: TRBJ2-7
clone size: .
CDR3 protein: CASATTVGSYEQYF
CDR3 DNA: TGTGCCAGCGCAACGACAGTCGGCTCCTACGAGCAGTACTTC

V gene: TRBV7-2
D gene: TRBD1
J gene: TRBJ1-1
clone size: .
CDR3 protein: CASSLYRGPDTEAFF
CDR3 DNA: TGTGCCAGCAGCCTCTACAGGGGGCCCGACACTGAAGCTTTCTTT

V gene: TRBV15
D gene: .
J gene: TRBJ1-3
clone size: .
CDR3 protein: CATSRDKGPGNTIYF
CDR3 DNA: TGTGCCACCAGCAGAGACAAGGGGCCTGGAAACACCATATATTTT

V gene: TRBV4-1
D gene: TRBD2
J gene: TRBJ2-7
clone size: .
CDR3 protein: CASSHDPSGGHSYEQYF
CDR3 DNA: TGCGCCAGCAGCCATGATCCTAGCGGGGGACACTCCTACGAGCAGTACTTC

V gene: TRBV7-9
D gene: TRBD1
J gene: TRBJ1-2
clone size: .
CDR3 protein: CASSLGGGNDLDGYTF
CDR3 DNA: TGTGCCAGCAGCTTAGGAGGGGGCAACGATCTAGATGGCTACACCTTC

V gene: TRBV30
D gene: .
J gene: TRBJ1-1
clone size: .
CDR3 protein: CAWTRQQGIATEAFF
CDR3 DNA: TGTGCCTGGACCCGCCAACAGGGAATCGCCACTGAAGCTTTCTTT

V gene: TRBV11-2
D gene: .
J gene: TRBJ2-4
clone size: .
CDR3 protein: CATSTGSLPIQYF
CDR3 DNA: TGTGCCACCTCTACAGGGTCCCTACCCATTCAGTACTTC

V gene: TRBV30
D gene: TRBD2
J gene: TRBJ2-1
clone size: .
CDR3 protein: CAWSVVLAGENEQFF
CDR3 DNA: TGTGCCTGGAGTGTAGTCCTAGCGGGGGAGAATGAGCAGTTCTTC

V gene: TRBV9
D gene: .
J gene: TRBJ2-3
clone size: .
CDR3 protein: CASSRSRTDTQYF
CDR3 DNA: TGTGCCAGCAGCCGGTCCCGCACAGATACGCAGTATTTT

V gene: TRBV30
D gene: TRBD2
J gene: TRBJ2-1
clone size: .
CDR3 protein: CAWRSSGPYNEQFF
CDR3 DNA: TGTGCCTGGAGATCTAGCGGGCCTTACAATGAGCAGTTCTTC

V gene: TRBV27
D gene: .
J gene: TRBJ1-4
clone size: .
CDR3 protein: CASRGGAGGYNEKLFF
CDR3 DNA: TGTGCCAGTCGTGGTGGGGCGGGGGGTTATAATGAAAAACTGTTTTTT

V gene: TRBV6-1
D gene: TRBD1
J gene: TRBJ2-5
clone size: .
CDR3 protein: CASSDSRGPQETQYF
CDR3 DNA: TGTGCCAGCAGTGATAGCAGGGGGCCTCAAGAGACCCAGTACTTC

V gene: TRBV25-1
D gene: .
J gene: TRBJ2-1
clone size: .
CDR3 protein: CASSELVLAGSYNEQFF
CDR3 DNA: TGTGCCAGCAGTGAATTGGTACTAGCCGGCTCCTACAATGAGCAGTTCTTC

V gene: TRBV28
D gene: TRBD2
J gene: TRBJ2-3
clone size: .
CDR3 protein: CASSPGTSGGYTQYF
CDR3 DNA: TGTGCCAGCAGCCCCGGGACTAGCGGGGGGTATACGCAGTATTTT

V gene: TRBV5-1
D gene: .
J gene: TRBJ1-2
clone size: .
CDR3 protein: CASSHFDSHGYTF
CDR3 DNA: TGCGCCAGCAGCCATTTCGACAGCCATGGCTACACCTTC

V gene: TRBV27
D gene: .
J gene: TRBJ1-6
clone size: few
CDR3 protein: CASSFPGDSPLHF
CDR3 DNA: TGTGCCAGCAGTTTCCCAGGCGATTCACCCCTCCACTTT

V gene: TRBV7-7
D gene: TRBD2
J gene: TRBJ2-1
clone size: .
CDR3 protein: CASSPLAGGWNEQFF
CDR3 DNA: TGTGCTAGCAGCCCCCTAGCGGGGGGGTGGAATGAGCAGTTCTTC

V gene: TRBV4-1
D gene: TRBD1
J gene: TRBJ1-5
clone size: .
CDR3 protein: CASSLSGTGDQPQHF
CDR3 DNA: TGCGCCAGCAGCCTTTCCGGGACAGGGGACCAGCCCCAGCATTTT

V gene: TRBV2
D gene: .
J gene: TRBJ1-5
clone size: few
CDR3 protein: CASRRDNSGQPQHF
CDR3 DNA: TGTGCCAGCAGGAGGGACAACTCGGGTCAGCCCCAGCATTTT

V gene: TRBV2
D gene: TRBD1
J gene: TRBJ1-2
clone size: .
CDR3 protein: CASRTGTGGGYTF
CDR3 DNA: TGTGCCAGCAGGACCGGGACAGGGGGCGGCTACACCTTC

V gene: TRBV7-9
D gene: TRBD1
J gene: TRBJ1-1
clone size: few
CDR3 protein: CASNTGVTEAFF
CDR3 DNA: TGTGCCAGCAACACAGGGGTCACTGAAGCTTTCTTT

V gene: TRBV7-6
D gene: TRBD1
J gene: TRBJ2-7
clone size: .
CDR3 protein: CASSNGDGYRGRGSYEQYF
CDR3 DNA: TGTGCCAGCAGCAACGGCGACGGTTACAGGGGAAGGGGCTCCTACGAGCAGTACTTC

V gene: TRBV2
D gene: TRBD1
J gene: TRBJ1-6
clone size: .
CDR3 protein: CASSEYGTGAASPLHF
CDR3 DNA: TGTGCCAGCAGTGAATATGGGACAGGGGCCGCTTCACCCCTCCACTTT

V gene: TRBV7-8
D gene: .
J gene: TRBJ2-1
clone size: few
CDR3 protein: CASSLVSSYNEQFF
CDR3 DNA: TGTGCCAGCAGCTTAGTTAGCTCCTACAATGAGCAGTTCTTC

V gene: TRBV6-5
D gene: .
J gene: TRBJ1-3
clone size: .
CDR3 protein: CASRAQGTGNTIYF
CDR3 DNA: TGTGCCAGCAGGGCACAGGGTACTGGAAACACCATATATTTT

V gene: TRBV7-6
D gene: .
J gene: TRBJ1-4
clone size: .
CDR3 protein: CASTPGGLGEKLFF
CDR3 DNA: TGTGCCAGCACCCCGGGGGGGTTGGGTGAAAAACTGTTTTTT

V gene: TRBV6-5
D gene: .
J gene: TRBJ1-6
clone size: .
CDR3 protein: CASSRTVYNSPLHF
CDR3 DNA: TGTGCCAGCAGCCGGACAGTTTATAATTCACCCCTCCACTTT

V gene: TRBV7-9
D gene: TRBD1
J gene: TRBJ1-2
clone size: .
CDR3 protein: CASSRTGKNYGYTF
CDR3 DNA: TGTGCCAGCAGCCGGACAGGCAAGAACTATGGCTACACCTTC

V gene: TRBV1
D gene: .
J gene: TRBJ2-1
clone size: few
CDR3 protein: CTSSQDTTPEGNEQFF
CDR3 DNA: TGCACCAGCAGCCAAGATACGACTCCAGAGGGCAATGAGCAGTTCTTC

V gene: TRBV28
D gene: .
J gene: TRBJ2-5
clone size: .
CDR3 protein: CASSHGGRLQETQYF
CDR3 DNA: TGTGCCAGCAGTCACGGAGGCCGGCTCCAAGAGACCCAGTACTTC

V gene: TRBV6-5
D gene: TRBD1
J gene: TRBJ2-2
clone size: medium-sized
CDR3 protein: CASRGTGGTGELFF
CDR3 DNA: TGTGCCAGCAGGGGGACAGGGGGCACCGGGGAGCTGTTTTTT

V gene: TRBV9
D gene: .
J gene: TRBJ2-1
clone size: .
CDR3 protein: CASSVGGQSSYNEQFF
CDR3 DNA: TGTGCCAGCAGCGTAGGAGGGCAAAGCTCCTACAATGAGCAGTTCTTC

V gene: TRBV10-3
D gene: .
J gene: TRBJ2-7
clone size: .
CDR3 protein: CAISEYAGSSYEQYF
CDR3 DNA: TGTGCCATCAGTGAGTACGCGGGGAGCTCCTACGAGCAGTACTTC

V gene: TRBV7-6
D gene: .
J gene: TRBJ2-7
clone size: few
CDR3 protein: CASSLSIRDYEQYF
CDR3 DNA: TGTGCCAGCAGCTTAAGTATTCGAGACTACGAGCAGTACTTC

V gene: TRBV25-1
D gene: TRBD1
J gene: TRBJ1-5
clone size: .
CDR3 protein: CASSATGAPNQPQHF
CDR3 DNA: TGTGCCAGCAGTGCGACAGGGGCCCCCAATCAGCCCCAGCATTTT

V gene: TRBV30
D gene: .
J gene: TRBJ1-6
clone size: .
CDR3 protein: CAWSLGGETGNSPLHF
CDR3 DNA: TGTGCCTGGAGCCTAGGGGGGGAGACAGGCAATTCACCCCTCCACTTT

V gene: TRBV4-2
D gene: TRBD1
J gene: TRBJ1-3
clone size: .
CDR3 protein: CASSPTGSSGNTIYF
CDR3 DNA: TGTGCCAGCAGTCCGACAGGGAGCTCTGGAAACACCATATATTTT

V gene: TRBV19
D gene: .
J gene: TRBJ1-5
clone size: .
CDR3 protein: CASQPRANQPQHF
CDR3 DNA: TGTGCCAGTCAGCCCAGGGCCAATCAGCCCCAGCATTTT

V gene: TRBV5-8
D gene: .
J gene: TRBJ2-5
clone size: .
CDR3 protein: CASSLKTLAGETQYF
CDR3 DNA: TGTGCCAGCAGCTTGAAAACGCTAGCCGGAGAGACCCAGTACTTC

V gene: TRBV28
D gene: TRBD1
J gene: TRBJ1-5
clone size: .
CDR3 protein: CASSSGQGVNQPQHF
CDR3 DNA: TGTGCCAGCAGTTCCGGACAGGGAGTCAATCAGCCCCAGCATTTT

V gene: TRBV2
D gene: TRBD1
J gene: TRBJ2-1
clone size: .
CDR3 protein: CASKTGSNEQFF
CDR3 DNA: TGTGCCAGCAAGACAGGGAGCAATGAGCAGTTCTTC

V gene: TRBV5-4
D gene: TRBD2
J gene: TRBJ2-7
clone size: .
CDR3 protein: CASSLPGGAQTYEQYF
CDR3 DNA: TGTGCCAGCAGCCTCCCCGGGGGGGCGCAAACCTACGAGCAGTACTTC

V gene: TRBV7-8
D gene: .
J gene: TRBJ1-6
clone size: .
CDR3 protein: CASSLEGITPLHF
CDR3 DNA: TGTGCCAGCAGCTTAGAGGGGATTACACCCCTCCACTTT